Listed below are T cell receptor beta chains from one sample, sequenced in a study of T cells in Graves' hyperthyroidism and ophthalmopathy. From the multiplex PCR reads, TCRdb called clonotypes with MiXCR, one entry per CDR3 protein. The repertoire holds roughly 570,000 distinct CDR3 sequences, roughly 46% seen once, with more than 7.5% in the top ten. The specimen was peripheral blood or thyroid tissue (not recorded which). The receptors were gathered from a woman under 30 with Graves' hyperthyroidism. Each CDR3 is given with its conserved first and last residue. D genes are given only for firm matches. Rows may omit the clone size; those that give it use once, few, many or a size class.

d_call	clone_size	v_call	j_call	cdr3_nt	cdr3_aa
.	few	TRBV18	TRBJ1-1	TGTGCCAGCTCACCAGGTCAGGCTGAAGCTTTCTTT	CASSPGQAEAFF
TRBD2	many	TRBV28	TRBJ2-6	TGTGCCAGCAATCCCGGGACTAGCGCGTCTGGGGCCAACGTCCTGACTTTC	CASNPGTSASGANVLTF
TRBD2	.	TRBV7-9	TRBJ2-5	TGTGCCAGCAGCTCCGGGCTAGCGGTGTACCGAGAGACCCAGTACTTC	CASSSGLAVYRETQYF
.	many	TRBV7-2	TRBJ1-5	TGTGCCAGCAGCTTAAGCACGGCGGGGTTTCAGCCCCAGCATTTT	CASSLSTAGFQPQHF
TRBD2	.	TRBV5-8	TRBJ2-5	TGTGCCAGCAGCCAAACCCCGTGGGCGGGAGATGGAGAGACCCAGTACTTC	CASSQTPWAGDGETQYF
TRBD2	.	TRBV4-3	TRBJ2-7	TGCGCCAGCAGCCGCCTAGGACTAGCCTACGAGCAGTACTTC	CASSRLGLAYEQYF
TRBD2	few	TRBV4-1	TRBJ2-1	TGCGCCAGCAGCCACCTGGGACTAGCCAGGGCCAATGAGCAGTTCTTC	CASSHLGLARANEQFF
.	many	TRBV6-2/TRBV6-3	TRBJ1-1	TGTGCCAGCAGTTACAAGGGGGTCACTGAAGCTTTCTTT	CASSYKGVTEAFF
TRBD1	.	TRBV12-3/TRBV12-4	TRBJ2-7	TGTGCCAGTGCGGGACAGGGTCTCGGCGAGCAGTACTTC	CASAGQGLGEQYF
.	.	TRBV29-1	TRBJ1-6	TGCAGCCAAGAACGAGGACAGAAAAGGGGGTCACCCCTCCACTTT	CSQERGQKRGSPLHF
TRBD2	.	TRBV9	TRBJ2-5	TGTGCCAGCAGCCCATGGGGACTAGCGGGTCAAGAGACCCAGTACTTC	CASSPWGLAGQETQYF
.	many	TRBV24-1	TRBJ1-2	TGTGCCACCAGTGGGAACCCTTCTGACAGCTTC	CATSGNPSDSF
TRBD1	.	TRBV20-1	TRBJ2-7	TGCAGTGCTTCTGGAGGGGACAGGGGCAACGAGCAGTACTTC	CSASGGDRGNEQYF
TRBD1	.	TRBV18	TRBJ1-1	TGTGCCAGCTCACCAGGGACAGGGATGAACACTGAAGCTTTCTTT	CASSPGTGMNTEAFF
TRBD2	many	TRBV20-1	TRBJ2-7	TGCAGTGCACATACGGGGGGGACCTACGAGCAGTACTTC	CSAHTGGTYEQYF
.	.	TRBV7-9	TRBJ2-1	TGTGCCAGCAGCTTAGCGGGGACACCTGAGCAGTTCTTC	CASSLAGTPEQFF
.	many	TRBV24-1	TRBJ2-5	TGTGCCACCAGTGGACAACAGGGATCACAAGAGACCCAGTACTTC	CATSGQQGSQETQYF
.	many	TRBV7-2	TRBJ2-2	TGTGCCAGCAGCTTAGGATTCGCGGGCACCGGGGAGCTGTTTTTT	CASSLGFAGTGELFF
.	many	TRBV4-3	TRBJ2-7	TGCGCCAGCAGCAAAAGGCACCAGGGGAAGGAACCTTACGAGCAGTACTTC	CASSKRHQGKEPYEQYF
.	.	TRBV15	TRBJ1-5	TGTGCCACCAGCCGAGAGGCAGGGTCACCCCATCAGCCCCAGCATTTT	CATSREAGSPHQPQHF
TRBD2	few	TRBV29-1	TRBJ2-3	TGCAGCGATACTAGCGGGAGAATAGATACGCAGTATTTT	CSDTSGRIDTQYF
.	.	TRBV15	TRBJ2-3	TGTGCCACCAGCAAAGAGAGTCGCGATACGCAGTATTTT	CATSKESRDTQYF
TRBD1	many	TRBV29-1	TRBJ1-4	TGCAGCGTGGGGACAGCCTCTAATGAAAAACTGTTTTTT	CSVGTASNEKLFF
.	many	TRBV2	TRBJ1-1	TGTGCCAGCAGGGGGACGGTTGCTTTCTTT	CASRGTVAFF
.	many	TRBV29-1	TRBJ2-2	TGCAGCGTTGAAAGGGGGATCGCGGGTCGGCCCGGGGAGCTGTTTTTT	CSVERGIAGRPGELFF
.	many	TRBV29-1	TRBJ1-1	TGCAGCGGAAACAGGGACACTGAAGCTTTCTTT	CSGNRDTEAFF
.	.	TRBV29-1	TRBJ2-7	TGCAGCGTGTCTTCGGGGGTCTACGAGCAGTACTTC	CSVSSGVYEQYF
TRBD2	.	TRBV2	TRBJ2-1	TGTGCCAGCGCCGGGGAGGGATCCTACAATGAGCAGTTCTTC	CASAGEGSYNEQFF
TRBD2	many	TRBV2	TRBJ2-7	TGTGCCAGCAGGGGAGGGTACGAGCAGTACTTC	CASRGGYEQYF
.	.	TRBV5-1	TRBJ2-6	TGCGCCAGCACTCTGACAGGCTCTGGGGCCAACGTCCCGACTTTC	CASTLTGSGANVPTF
.	few	TRBV30	TRBJ1-1	TGTGCCTGGACCCTATGGGGGACCAAACCGGGTGAAGCTTTCTTT	CAWTLWGTKPGEAFF
TRBD1	.	TRBV7-3	TRBJ1-3	TGTGCCAGCAGCGTAGACAGGGAGAACACCATATATTTT	CASSVDRENTIYF
.	.	TRBV7-9	TRBJ2-7	TGTGCCAGCAGCTTAGGAGAGGGGAACTACGAGCAGTACTTC	CASSLGEGNYEQYF
TRBD2	.	TRBV20-1	TRBJ2-5	TGCAGTGCAGCCAGGGAGGCTAGCGGGCAAGAGACCCAGTACTTC	CSAAREASGQETQYF
.	many	TRBV4-1	TRBJ2-7	TGCGCCAGCAGCCAAGCTAGCCGAGGGTACGAGCAGTACTTC	CASSQASRGYEQYF
TRBD1	many	TRBV10-3	TRBJ1-1	TGTGCCACCGGACAGGAAAACACTGAAGCTTTCTTT	CATGQENTEAFF
TRBD1	.	TRBV6-1	TRBJ1-5	TGTGCCAGCAGGCCGGGGACAGGGGGTTACAATCAGCCCCAGCATTTT	CASRPGTGGYNQPQHF
.	few	TRBV12-3/TRBV12-4	TRBJ2-5	TGTGCCAGCAGTTTTGGTTTAGGGACACAGCTTCGAGAGACCCAGTACTTC	CASSFGLGTQLRETQYF
.	many	TRBV2	TRBJ1-5	TGTGCCAGTCAAACCGCCAGGGAGCCCCAGCCCCAGCATTTT	CASQTAREPQPQHF
TRBD1	many	TRBV7-8	TRBJ1-5	TGTGCCAGCAGCTCCCCGGACAGGGGCAATCAGCCCCAGCATTTT	CASSSPDRGNQPQHF
.	.	TRBV4-2	TRBJ2-7	TGTGCCAGCAGCCTCCAAGGCAGGGAAGCCTACGAGCAGTACTTC	CASSLQGREAYEQYF
.	.	TRBV14	TRBJ2-3	TGTGCCAGCAGCCGCCGACAGGATCCAGATACGCAGTATTTT	CASSRRQDPDTQYF
.	.	TRBV5-1	TRBJ1-1	TGCGCCAGCAGCTTTACCACAGGCCCTGAAGCTTTCTTT	CASSFTTGPEAFF
.	.	TRBV12-3/TRBV12-4	TRBJ1-4	TGTGCCAGCATCCCGAGGAAACTGTTTTTT	CASIPRKLFF
TRBD1	.	TRBV4-2	TRBJ2-5	TGTGCCAGCAGCCAAGATGAGACAGGGGGCTTGGAGACCCAGTACTTC	CASSQDETGGLETQYF
.	many	TRBV10-3	TRBJ2-7	TGTGCCATCAGTGAGTCGACCCCTGGACGCGACGAGCAGTACTTC	CAISESTPGRDEQYF
.	many	TRBV11-3	TRBJ2-7	TGTGCCAGCAGCCCCGGGACGGCGGGAAGGCAGTACTTC	CASSPGTAGRQYF